The T cell receptor beta chain described here comes from a study of early T cells in non-severe SARS-CoV-2 infection. Study-wide context: Sequencing input comprised bulk RNA from unsorted whole blood; chain pairing was not available. Study results and limitations: Private and CD4 specificities were missed by VDJdb matching, skewed to anti-spike CD8.

In regard to this clonotype: No antigen is known for it.

The TCR library protocol attached unique molecular identifiers to the individual cDNA molecules. TCRdb fed the 5' RACE reads into MiXCR, producing one record per CDR3 protein. The sample has about 75,000 distinct CDR3 sequences, 11% seen once. V was clipped by 10 bases and J by 4 bases; unmatched bases: 21. Looked up from germline, CDR1 is SNHLY and CDR2 is FYNNEI. The CDR3 runs 17 residues. The chain links TRBV2 to TRBJ1-2; TRBD1 aligns across 7 bases. The source material was whole blood, sampled at baseline. The clonotype comes from an adult who was a healthcare worker with PCR-confirmed SARS-CoV-2 infection or an uninfected control (not recorded which). The CDR3 DNA reads as TGTGCCATCACGCCAGTACTCAACAGGGGAGAAGGCTATGGCTACACCTTC. Amino acid sequence: CAITPVLNRGEGYGYTF. Variable domain in full (rest from reference TRBV2 and TRBJ1-2): EPEVTQTPSHQVTQMGQEVILRCVPISNHLYFYWYRQILGQKVEFLVSFYNNEISEKSEIFDDQFSVERPDGSNFTLKIRSTKLEDSAMYFCAITPVLNRGEGYGYTFGSGTRLTVV.